The clone carrying this T cell receptor (beta chain) was counted a few times. It was through 5'RACE template switching that TCR cDNA was made, with a universal primer site and UMIs added. TCRdb independently ran MiXCR on the 5' RACE reads; one entry per CDR3 protein. This sample has roughly 300,000 distinct CDR3 sequences; around 6.8% occur once, and the top ten carry roughly a sixth. This sample was included in a study of T cells after yellow fever vaccination. CDR3 length: 14 residues. J was trimmed by 8 bases and V by 6 bases; bases with no gene match: 9. Germline CDR1 and CDR2: MNHNS and SASEGT. The sequence came from a young man who received the YFV17D yellow fever vaccine. This sample comprised PBMCs, obtained about 41 days after the first yellow fever vaccination. This chain uses TRBV6-1 with TRBJ2-3, with TRBD1 matching 9 bases. CDR3 nucleotides: TGTGCCAGCAGCCTACAGGGGGCAGGGGTTACGCAGTATTTT. Protein: CASSLQGAGVTQYF.